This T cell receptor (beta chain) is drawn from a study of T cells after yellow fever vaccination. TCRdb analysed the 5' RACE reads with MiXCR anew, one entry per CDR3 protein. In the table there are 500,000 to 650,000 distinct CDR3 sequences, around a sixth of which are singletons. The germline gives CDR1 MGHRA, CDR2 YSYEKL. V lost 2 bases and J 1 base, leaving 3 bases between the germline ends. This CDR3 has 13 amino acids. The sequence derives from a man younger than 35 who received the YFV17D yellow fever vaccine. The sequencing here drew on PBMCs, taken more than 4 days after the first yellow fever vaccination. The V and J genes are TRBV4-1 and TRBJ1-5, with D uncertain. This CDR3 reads CASSQWSNQPQHF. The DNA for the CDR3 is TGCGCCAGCAGCCAATGGAGCAATCAGCCCCAGCATTTT.